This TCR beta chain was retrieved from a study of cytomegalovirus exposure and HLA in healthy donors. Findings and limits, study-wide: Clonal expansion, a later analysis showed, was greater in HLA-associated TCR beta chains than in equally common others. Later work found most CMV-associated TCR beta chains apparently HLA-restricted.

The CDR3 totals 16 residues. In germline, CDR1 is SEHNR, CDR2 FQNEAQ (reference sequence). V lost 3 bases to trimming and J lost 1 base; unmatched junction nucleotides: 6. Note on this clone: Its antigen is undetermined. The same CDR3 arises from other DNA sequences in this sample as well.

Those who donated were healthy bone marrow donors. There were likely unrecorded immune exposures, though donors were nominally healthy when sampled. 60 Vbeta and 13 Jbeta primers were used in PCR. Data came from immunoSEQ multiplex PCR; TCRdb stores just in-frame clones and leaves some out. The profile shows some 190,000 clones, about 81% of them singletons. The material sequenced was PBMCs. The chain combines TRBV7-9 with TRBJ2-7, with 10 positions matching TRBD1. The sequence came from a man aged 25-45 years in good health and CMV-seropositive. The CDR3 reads CASSLATGGRSYEQYF. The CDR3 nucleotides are TGTGCCAGCAGCTTGGCGACAGGGGGCAGATCCTACGAGCAGTACTTC. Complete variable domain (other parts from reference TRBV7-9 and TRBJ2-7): DTGVSQNPRHKITKRGQNVTFRCDPISEHNRLYWYRQTLGQGPEFLTYFQNEAQLEKSRLLSDRFSAERPKGSFSTLEIQRTEQGDSAMYLCASSLATGGRSYEQYFGPGTRLTVT.